This T cell receptor (beta chain) comes out of a study of blood T cells in healthy people across ages. The study, taken as a whole, reports: Age showed a roughly linear inverse relationship with TCR beta diversity per million T cells. Relative to aged donors, long-lived donors carried more naive CD4+ cells and displayed higher diversity. Higher naive T cell percentage went strongly together with higher TCR beta diversity.

As for this clonotype: What it recognizes is unknown.

The use of a sample-barcoded 5' primer and a J-beta primer mix characterized a second PCR of roughly 6 to 11 cycles. Template switching added a 12-random-nucleotide identifier to every cDNA molecule. Each CDR3 protein is one row after TCRdb ran MiXCR on the 5' RACE reads. Among 800,000 to 900,000 distinct CDR3 sequences listed, 62% were seen once. Germline assignment: CDR1 MNHNY and CDR2 SVGAGI (reference sequence). This CDR3 is 15 amino acids long. Deletions cut 2 bases from V and 7 bases from J, with 15 bases between. The chain combines TRBV6-6 with TRBJ2-1; D gene ambiguous. Material for sequencing was blood. This TCR came from a young man in good health. CDR3 amino acids: CASSYDTRSLNEQFF. CDR3 coding DNA: TGTGCCAGCAGTTACGACACACGTTCCCTAAATGAGCAGTTCTTC.